This T cell receptor (beta chain) was found in a study of blood T cell repertoires in COVID-19. Study in general: T cells, B-cell-depleted T cells, or PBMCs supplied cDNA or gDNA.

Original data processing: Estimates of nucleated cell counts were drawn from the amplification of reference gene primers. Libraries were prepared by immunoSEQ multiplex PCR; TCRdb keeps only in-frame clonotypes and omits some of them. Clone size and V and J calls were adopted from that table, with D and trimming inferred from the DNA. This sample has about 100,000 clones; approximately 78% occur once, and the top ten carry 9.8%. With 6 bases clipped from V and 12 bases from J, the junction kept 26 bases outside the gene matches. The CDR3 spans 21 residues. CDR1 is SNHLY and CDR2 is FYNNEI in the germline V gene.

Sequencing was done on a sample of peripheral blood. The clonotype comes from a man between 60 and 75 years old with active or convalescent COVID-19. The genes are TRBV2 and TRBJ2-1; 16 nucleotides align to TRBD2. CDR3 protein: CASRAGPGLAGGQYSDVAQFF. The CDR3 DNA reads TGTGCCAGCAGGGCGGGGCCGGGACTAGCGGGAGGGCAATATTCCGACGTGGCGCAGTTCTTC.